This T cell receptor (beta chain) was sequenced for a study of blood T cell repertoires in COVID-19. Study-wide context: The study drew acute and convalescent COVID-19 samples from the United States, Italy and Spain. Nucleic acid was either cDNA or gDNA, and it came from T cells, B-cell-depleted T cells, or PBMCs.

This clone turned up a few times. Under the authors' procedure: Reference gene primer amplification gave estimated nucleated cell counts. Here immunoSEQ multiplex PCR was the method, and the copy in TCRdb shows in-frame clones only, minus some. D and trimming were read from the DNA, whereas the V and J calls and clone size are those reported in that table. Among 100,000 to 150,000 clones listed, about four fifths were seen once. This receptor was obtained from a man aged 25-45 years with COVID-19, enrolled during active disease. Sequencing was performed on peripheral blood.

CDR3 amino acids: CAWNPASGFAYEQYF. The CDR3 nucleotides read TGTGCCTGGAACCCGGCGAGCGGGTTTGCCTACGAGCAGTACTTC. This chain connects TRBV30 to TRBJ2-7, with D tentatively TRBD2 (6 bases). The germline V and J ends were trimmed by 4 bases and 2 bases, with 18 bases remaining between them. CDR1 is GTSNPN and CDR2 is SVGIG in the germline V gene (reference sequence). This CDR3 contains 15 residues.